These 8 T cell receptor beta chains were sequenced from one sample in a study of identical twins. TCRdb reanalysed the 5' RACE reads using MiXCR and keeps one entry per CDR3 protein. The sample yields just under 550,000 distinct CDR3 sequences, about 15% seen once. The data also belong to a second study, concerning yellow fever vaccine responses in identical twins.

Sequencing used CD4+ T cells sorted from blood. All receptors come from a young woman in good health.

This clonotype was detected only once. A read error is possible here, since a much larger clone lies one base away. Here the CDR3 omits its conserved ending phenylalanine or tryptophan, so a read error is the likely source. The rearrangement joins TRBV5-1 to TRBJ2-1, with TRBD1 identical over 8 bases. The ends lost 4 bases at V and 1 base at J; junction bases unmatched: 1. This CDR3 spans 14 amino acids. Germline CDR1 is SGHRS and CDR2 is YFSETQ. The CDR3 sequence is CASSQGASYNEQFL. In DNA, the CDR3 is TGCGCCAGCAGCCAGGGGGCTTCCTACAATGAGCAGTTCTTG.

The chain employs TRBV20-1 and TRBJ2-7, with 9 nucleotides matching TRBD1. After removal of 1 base from V and 6 bases from J, the junction contained 1 base not matched to a gene. Per the germline V gene, CDR1 is DFQATT and CDR2 is SNEGSKA (reference sequence). The CDR3 is made up of 12 amino acids. This chain's CDR3 is CSARGTGVEQYF. DNA of the CDR3: TGCAGTGCTAGAGGGACAGGGGTCGAGCAGTACTTC.

The chain joins TRBV11-3 to TRBJ2-5; TRBD1 might be the D (6 bases). The V gene's germline CDR1 is SGHNT and CDR2 YENEEA. This CDR3 comprises 13 residues. Deletions cut 2 bases from V and 5 bases from J, with 9 bases between. The CDR3 region is CASSLNRDETQYF. The CDR3 bases are TGTGCCAGCAGCTTAAACAGGGACGAGACCCAGTACTTC.

In this sample, this clonotype turned up a few times. The V gene is TRBV20-1, the J gene TRBJ2-2; D gene uncertain. Per the germline V gene, CDR1 is DFQATT and CDR2 is SNEGSKA (reference sequence). V was trimmed by 6 bases and J by 4 bases, leaving 6 bases between them. The CDR3 spans 11 residues. CDR3 sequence: CSATRTGELFF. CDR3 sequence (DNA): TGCAGTGCCACGCGCACCGGGGAGCTGTTTTTT.

CDR3 amino acids: CASSVAAVNTGELFF. The CDR3 DNA reads as TGTGCCAGCAGCGTAGCGGCAGTTAACACCGGGGAGCTGTTTTTT. The chain is built from TRBV9 and TRBJ2-2; D is unresolved. The CDR3 runs to 15 residues. V lost 0 bases to trimming and J lost 2 bases, with 8 bases between them. CDR1 and CDR2 from the germline V gene are SGDLS and YYNGEE.

This clonotype was detected a few times. The rearrangement links TRBV5-1 to TRBJ2-7, with TRBD1 identical over 10 bases. V dropped 3 bases and J dropped 2; count of bases not matched to a gene: 8. This CDR3 is built from 16 residues. Germline V gives CDR1 SGHRS, CDR2 YFSETQ. The CDR3 nucleotides read TGCGCCAGCAGCTGGACAGGGGGAGATCGGGCCTACGAGCAGTACTTC. Translated, it gives CASSWTGGDRAYEQYF.

J is TRBJ1-6 and V is TRBV3-1; D remains ambiguous. V shed 7 bases and J shed 8 bases, with 12 bases lying between them. Germline V lookup: CDR1 LGHDT, CDR2 YNNKEL (reference sequence). The CDR3 consists of 13 residues. CDR3 DNA: TGTGCCAGCAAGCCCAATTGGGATTCACCCCTCCACTTT. It is translated as CASKPNWDSPLHF.

The rearrangement uses TRBV5-4 and TRBJ2-2, with a tentative D call TRBD2 (5 bases). CDR3 size: 17 residues. Germline V gene data show CDR1 as SGHNT and CDR2 as YYREEE (reference sequence). The germline V and J ends were trimmed by 2 bases and 0 bases, with 14 bases remaining between them. The CDR3 is CASSLLGLVANTGELFF. CDR3 bases: TGTGCCAGCAGCTTACTAGGTTTAGTGGCGAACACCGGGGAGCTGTTTTTT.